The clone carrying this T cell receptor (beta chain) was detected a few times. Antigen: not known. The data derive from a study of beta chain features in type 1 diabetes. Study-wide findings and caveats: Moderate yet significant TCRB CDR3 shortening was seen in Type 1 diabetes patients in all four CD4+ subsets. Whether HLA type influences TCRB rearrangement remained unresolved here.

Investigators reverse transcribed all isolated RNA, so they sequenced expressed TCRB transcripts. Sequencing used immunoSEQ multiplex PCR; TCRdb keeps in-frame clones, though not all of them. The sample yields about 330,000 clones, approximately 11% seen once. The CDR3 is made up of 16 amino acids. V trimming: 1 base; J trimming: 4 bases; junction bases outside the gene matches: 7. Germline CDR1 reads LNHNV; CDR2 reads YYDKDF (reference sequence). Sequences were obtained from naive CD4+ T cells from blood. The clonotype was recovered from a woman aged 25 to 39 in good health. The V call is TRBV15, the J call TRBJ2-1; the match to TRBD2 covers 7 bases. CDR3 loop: CATSRVREVRYNEQFF. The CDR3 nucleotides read TGTGCCACCAGCAGAGTCCGGGAGGTACGATACAATGAGCAGTTCTTC.